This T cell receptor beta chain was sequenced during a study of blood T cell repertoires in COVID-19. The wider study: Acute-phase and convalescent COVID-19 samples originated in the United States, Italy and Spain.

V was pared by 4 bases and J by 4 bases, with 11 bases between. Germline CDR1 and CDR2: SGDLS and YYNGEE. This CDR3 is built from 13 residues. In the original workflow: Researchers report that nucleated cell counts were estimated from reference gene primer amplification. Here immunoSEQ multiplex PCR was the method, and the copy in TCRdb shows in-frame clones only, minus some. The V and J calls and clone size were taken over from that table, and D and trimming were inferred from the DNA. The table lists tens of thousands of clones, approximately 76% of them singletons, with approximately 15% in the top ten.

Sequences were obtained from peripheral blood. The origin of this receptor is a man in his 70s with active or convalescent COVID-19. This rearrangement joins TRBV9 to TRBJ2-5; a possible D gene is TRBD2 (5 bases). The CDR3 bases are TGTGCCAGCAGCCGTAATCGGGGAGAGACCCAGTACTTC. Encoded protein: CASSRNRGETQYF. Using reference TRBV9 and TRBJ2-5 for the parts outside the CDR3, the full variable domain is DSGVTQTPKHLITATGQRVTLRCSPRSGDLSVYWYQQSLDQGLQFLIQYYNGEERAKGNILERFSAQQFPDLHSELNLSSLELGDSALYFCASSRNRGETQYFGPGTRLLVL.